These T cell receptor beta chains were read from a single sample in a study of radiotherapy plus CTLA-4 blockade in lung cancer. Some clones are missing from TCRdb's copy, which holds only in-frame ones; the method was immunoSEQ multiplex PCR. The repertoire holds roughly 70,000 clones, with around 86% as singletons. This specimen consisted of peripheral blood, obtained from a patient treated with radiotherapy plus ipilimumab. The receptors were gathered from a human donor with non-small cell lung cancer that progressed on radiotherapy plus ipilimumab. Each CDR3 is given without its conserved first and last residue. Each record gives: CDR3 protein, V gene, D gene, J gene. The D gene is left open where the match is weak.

CDR3: ASSLPGGFYGYT
V: TRBV28
D: TRBD1
J: TRBJ1-2

CDR3: ASRESGIGYEQY
V: TRBV2
D: TRBD2
J: TRBJ2-7

CDR3: ASSLNGGEETQY
V: TRBV4-2
D: TRBD2
J: TRBJ2-5

CDR3: ASSLLAGGNNEQF
V: TRBV10-2
D: TRBD2
J: TRBJ2-1

CDR3: ASSQREGEKETQY
V: TRBV4-1
D: NA
J: TRBJ2-5

CDR3: SVRLAGAYEQY
V: TRBV29-1
D: TRBD2
J: TRBJ2-7

CDR3: ASSQDFPGWETQY
V: TRBV4-1
D: NA
J: TRBJ2-5

CDR3: ASRSGVASSTDTQY
V: TRBV2
D: NA
J: TRBJ2-3

CDR3: SAELAGVHEQF
V: TRBV29-1
D: TRBD2
J: TRBJ2-1

CDR3: ASRPTGTSGRVVLGEQF
V: TRBV5-4
D: TRBD2
J: TRBJ2-1

CDR3: ASSLRQGRDEKLF
V: TRBV5-1
D: TRBD1
J: TRBJ1-4

CDR3: ASSFVAGGYTGELF
V: TRBV5-1
D: TRBD2
J: TRBJ2-2

CDR3: ASSYSEGRDYGYT
V: TRBV6-5
D: NA
J: TRBJ1-2

CDR3: ASSFMLAGVRGDTQY
V: TRBV27
D: TRBD2
J: TRBJ2-3

CDR3: ASSLDTGNTEAF
V: TRBV27
D: NA
J: TRBJ1-1

CDR3: ATSREVSTDTQY
V: TRBV15
D: NA
J: TRBJ2-3

CDR3: ASRGIGQNQPQH
V: TRBV2
D: NA
J: TRBJ1-5

CDR3: ASNRDRNQPQH
V: TRBV19
D: TRBD1
J: TRBJ1-5

CDR3: ASSVGFTEAF
V: TRBV2
D: NA
J: TRBJ1-1

CDR3: ASSTGLAGYQETQY
V: TRBV5-1
D: TRBD2
J: TRBJ2-5

CDR3: ASSLLSGDTEAF
V: TRBV7-6
D: NA
J: TRBJ1-1

CDR3: AISESTLAGHYEQY
V: TRBV10-3
D: TRBD2
J: TRBJ2-7

CDR3: ATSRILSGLNEQF
V: TRBV15
D: NA
J: TRBJ2-1

CDR3: ASSFEQGTGADTQY
V: TRBV5-6
D: TRBD1
J: TRBJ2-3

CDR3: ASSYGTGGGGEAQY
V: TRBV5-1
D: TRBD1
J: TRBJ2-5

CDR3: ASIGVNTGELF
V: TRBV5-4
D: NA
J: TRBJ2-2

CDR3: ASSQGSNTEAF
V: TRBV18
D: NA
J: TRBJ1-1

CDR3: ASRAPVYNEQF
V: TRBV6-5
D: NA
J: TRBJ2-1

CDR3: ASRRTSGSYNEQF
V: TRBV6-5
D: TRBD2
J: TRBJ2-1

CDR3: ASSFDTQY
V: TRBV27
D: NA
J: TRBJ2-3